This T cell receptor beta chain was captured in a study of beta chain features in type 1 diabetes. This clone has just a few counts. Its specificity is not known. This specimen includes other DNA sequences encoding the same CDR3. Trimming stripped 2 bases from V and 2 bases from J, with 6 bases between. The CDR3 has 13 amino acids. Germline V lookup: CDR1 SEHNR, CDR2 FQNEAQ (reference sequence). Expressed TCRB transcripts got sequenced, as all isolated RNA was reverse transcribed. Measured with immunoSEQ multiplex PCR; TCRdb has only the in-frame clones, and not every one. This table holds 350,000 to 450,000 clones, around 12% found once. Study-wide findings and caveats: The naive, central memory and Treg TCRB repertoires looked more alike in patients than they did in healthy donors. It was not settled here whether HLA type affects TCRB rearrangement. In type 1 diabetes patients, VDJ junctions had fewer insertions; deletions at these junctions were more frequent. When Type 1 diabetes patients were examined, their TCRB CDR3s proved moderately but significantly shorter in all four CD4+ subsets.

This clonotype was sampled from a woman between 18 and 29 years old with type 1 diabetes. Specimen: naive CD4+ T cells from blood. This rearrangement joins TRBV7-9 to TRBJ2-5; weak D call: TRBD1 (6 bases). CDR3 region: CASSLRGQETQYF. In DNA, the CDR3 is TGTGCCAGCAGCTTAAGGGGGCAAGAGACCCAGTACTTC.